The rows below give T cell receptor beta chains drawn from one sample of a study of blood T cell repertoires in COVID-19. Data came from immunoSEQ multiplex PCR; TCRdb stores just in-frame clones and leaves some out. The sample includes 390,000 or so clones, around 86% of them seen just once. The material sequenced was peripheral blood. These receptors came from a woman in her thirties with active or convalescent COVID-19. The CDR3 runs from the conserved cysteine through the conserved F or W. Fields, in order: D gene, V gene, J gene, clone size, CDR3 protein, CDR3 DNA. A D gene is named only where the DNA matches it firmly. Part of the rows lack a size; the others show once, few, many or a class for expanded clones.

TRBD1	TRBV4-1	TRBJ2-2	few	CASSSPDRDTGELFF	TGCGCCAGCAGCTCGCCCGACAGGGACACCGGGGAGCTGTTTTTT
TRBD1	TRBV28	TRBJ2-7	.	CASTVDRSYEQYF	TGTGCCAGCACCGTGGACAGGAGCTACGAGCAGTACTTC
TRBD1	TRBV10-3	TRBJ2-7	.	CAISESGGTGSYEQYF	TGTGCCATCAGTGAGTCGGGAGGGACAGGGTCCTACGAGCAGTACTTC
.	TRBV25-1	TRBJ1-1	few	CASTGEDATEAFF	TGTGCCAGCACCGGGGAAGACGCCACTGAAGCTTTCTTT
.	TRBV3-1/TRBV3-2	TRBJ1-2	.	CASSQDGRGRYGYTF	TGTGCCAGCAGCCAAGACGGCAGGGGCAGGTATGGCTACACCTTC
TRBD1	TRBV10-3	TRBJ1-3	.	CAISPRQGIAPNTIYF	TGTGCCATCAGTCCCCGACAGGGGATCGCTCCAAACACCATATATTTT
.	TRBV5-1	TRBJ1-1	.	CASSFTRGSTEAFF	TGCGCCAGCAGCTTTACCAGGGGTAGCACTGAAGCTTTCTTT
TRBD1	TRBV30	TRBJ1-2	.	CAWEQGAGGYTF	TGTGCCTGGGAACAGGGGGCCGGAGGCTACACCTTC
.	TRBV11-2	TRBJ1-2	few	CASRPIMGGSYGYTF	TGTGCCAGCAGGCCGATTATGGGGGGGAGCTATGGCTACACCTTC
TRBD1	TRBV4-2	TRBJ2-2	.	CASSREPQGDTGELFF	TGTGCCAGCAGCCGGGAGCCACAGGGGGACACCGGGGAGCTGTTTTTT
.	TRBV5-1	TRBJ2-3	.	CASSLGTSNTDTQYF	TGCGCCAGCAGCTTGGGGACTTCTAACACAGATACGCAGTATTTT
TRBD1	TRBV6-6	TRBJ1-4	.	CASTYRGAGNEKLFF	TGTGCCAGCACCTACAGGGGAGCGGGTAATGAAAAACTGTTTTTT
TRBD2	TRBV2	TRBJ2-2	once	CASSSLAHWPGELFF	TGTGCCAGCAGTTCACTAGCGCATTGGCCCGGGGAGCTGTTTTTT
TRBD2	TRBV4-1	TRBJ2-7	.	CASSPGAGDSYEQYF	TGCGCCAGCAGCCCGGGAGCGGGAGACTCCTACGAGCAGTACTTC
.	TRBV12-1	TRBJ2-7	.	CASSFLGRAADEQYF	TGTGCCAGCAGCTTTCTCGGCAGGGCGGCGGACGAGCAGTACTTC
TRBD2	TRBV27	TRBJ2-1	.	CASNRLAGVDEQFF	TGTGCCAGCAATAGACTAGCGGGAGTTGATGAGCAGTTCTTC
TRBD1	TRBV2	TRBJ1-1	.	CASSELWDRVNTEAFF	TGTGCCAGCAGTGAACTTTGGGACAGGGTGAACACTGAAGCTTTCTTT
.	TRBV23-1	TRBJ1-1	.	CASSQSADRLGIEAFF	TGCGCCAGCAGTCAATCAGCGGACAGACTTGGAATCGAAGCTTTCTTT
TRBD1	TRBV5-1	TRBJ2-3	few	CASSADRGKDTQYF	TGCGCCAGCAGCGCGGACAGGGGTAAAGATACGCAGTATTTT
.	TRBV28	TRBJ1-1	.	CASSRGGSYTEAFF	TGTGCCAGCAGTCGGGGAGGATCCTACACTGAAGCTTTCTTT
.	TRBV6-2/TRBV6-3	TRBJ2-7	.	CASSYSLETPSSYEQYF	TGTGCCAGCAGTTACTCGCTAGAAACCCCAAGCTCCTACGAGCAGTACTTC
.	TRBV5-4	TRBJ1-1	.	CASSPGGRRNTEAFF	TGTGCCAGCAGCCCCGGGGGGCGGCGGAACACTGAAGCTTTCTTT
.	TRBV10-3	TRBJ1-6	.	CAIRTQGLDSPLHF	TGTGCCATCAGGACGCAGGGACTTGATTCACCCCTCCACTTT
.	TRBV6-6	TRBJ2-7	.	CASSSGQEQYF	TGTGCCAGCAGTTCCGGACAGGAGCAGTACTTC
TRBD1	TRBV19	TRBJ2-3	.	CASSTRDSTDTQYF	TGTGCCAGTAGTACCCGGGACAGCACGGATACGCAGTATTTT
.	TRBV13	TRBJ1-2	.	CASSPNRLANYGYTF	TGTGCCAGCAGCCCGAATCGGTTAGCTAACTATGGCTACACCTTC
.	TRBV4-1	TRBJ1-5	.	CASSQLTAGFSNQPQHF	TGCGCCAGCAGCCAACTCACGGCAGGGTTTAGCAATCAGCCCCAGCATTTT
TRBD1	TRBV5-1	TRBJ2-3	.	CASSLGQGGTDTQYF	TGCGCCAGCAGCTTGGGACAGGGGGGGACAGATACGCAGTATTTT
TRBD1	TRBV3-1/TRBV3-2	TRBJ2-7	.	CASSHGQGPHEQYF	TGTGCCAGCAGCCATGGACAGGGTCCCCACGAGCAGTACTTC
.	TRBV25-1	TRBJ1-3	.	CASSEYQTGYSGNTIYF	TGTGCCAGCAGTGAATATCAGACGGGGTACTCTGGAAACACCATATATTTT
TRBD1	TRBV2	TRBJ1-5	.	CASTRGPNQPQHF	TGTGCCAGCACTAGGGGGCCCAATCAGCCCCAGCATTTT
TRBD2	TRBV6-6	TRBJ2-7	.	CASTGTIFYEQYF	TGTGCCAGCACCGGGACTATATTCTACGAGCAGTACTTC
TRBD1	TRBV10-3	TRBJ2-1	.	CAISDPAGGLMNEQFF	TGTGCCATCAGTGACCCCGCAGGGGGCCTGATGAATGAGCAGTTCTTC
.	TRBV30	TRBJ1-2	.	CAFDSYGYTF	TGTGCCTTCGACAGCTATGGCTACACCTTC
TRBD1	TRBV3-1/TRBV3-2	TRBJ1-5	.	CASSQRGDRGEPQHF	TGTGCCAGCAGCCAGAGGGGGGACAGGGGTGAGCCCCAGCATTTT
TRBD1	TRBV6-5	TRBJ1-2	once	CASRGTGKYGYTF	TGTGCCAGCAGAGGGACAGGGAAGTATGGCTACACCTTC
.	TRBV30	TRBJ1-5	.	CAWSEQGSQPQHF	TGTGCCTGGAGTGAGCAGGGCTCACAGCCCCAGCATTTT
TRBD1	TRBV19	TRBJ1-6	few	CASSTSVTGEAHNSPLHF	TGTGCCAGTAGTACGTCAGTGACAGGGGAGGCCCATAATTCACCCCTCCACTTT
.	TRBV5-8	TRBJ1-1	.	CASSWAGISNTEAFF	TGTGCCAGCAGCTGGGCGGGAATATCGAACACTGAAGCTTTCTTT
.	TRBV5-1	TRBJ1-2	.	CASSNSGGSYGYTF	TGCGCCAGCAGCAACAGCGGAGGTAGCTATGGCTACACCTTC
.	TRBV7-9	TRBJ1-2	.	CASSLGRGFDYGYTF	TGTGCCAGCAGCTTAGGGCGCGGGTTTGACTATGGCTACACCTTC
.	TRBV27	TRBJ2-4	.	CASSPGSANIQYF	TGTGCCAGCAGCCCCGGGTCGGCAAACATTCAGTACTTC
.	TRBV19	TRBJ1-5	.	CASSARQNSNQPQHF	TGTGCCAGTAGTGCGAGACAGAATAGCAATCAGCCCCAGCATTTT
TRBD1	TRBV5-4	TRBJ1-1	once	CASSLAGGNEAFF	TGTGCCAGCAGCTTGGCAGGGGGTAATGAAGCTTTCTTT
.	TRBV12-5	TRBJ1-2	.	CASGSGQGPLGYTF	TGTGCTAGTGGTTCCGGGCAGGGGCCCCTAGGCTACACCTTC
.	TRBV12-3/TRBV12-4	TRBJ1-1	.	CASSRTSNTEAFF	TGTGCCAGCAGCCGGACTTCAAACACTGAAGCTTTCTTT
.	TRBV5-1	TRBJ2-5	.	CASSPGWGVQETQYF	TGCGCCAGCAGCCCGGGGTGGGGGGTTCAAGAGACCCAGTACTTC
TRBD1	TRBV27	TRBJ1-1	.	CASSFEQGRGAFF	TGTGCCAGCAGTTTTGAACAGGGGAGAGGCGCTTTCTTT